This T cell receptor beta chain stems from a study of cytomegalovirus exposure and HLA in healthy donors. Study-wide findings and caveats: Analysis was carried out at a later point, and it linked a missense DCLRE1C variant to TCR beta V- and J-gene trimming. Most TCR sequences were uncommon, yet certain public TCRs appeared in many donors. Sequencing likely produced, as an artifact, a cluster of highly shared sequence variants. After further analysis at a later stage, around 17,000 TCR beta sequences were associated with HLA alleles at 0.05 false discovery rate.

The PCR used 60 Vbeta and 13 Jbeta primers. Profiling relied on immunoSEQ multiplex PCR, and the TCRdb table lists in-frame clones only, not all of them. The table includes 100,000 to 120,000 clones, 67% detected once. Concerning this clone: Its matching antigen is unknown.

The CDR3 loop spans 15 amino acids. V shed 0 bases, J shed 4 bases, and the junction held 4 bases outside the gene matches. Germline CDR1 and CDR2: MGHRA and YSYEKL. This rearrangement joins TRBV4-1 to TRBJ1-2; 8 positions match TRBD1. This receptor was taken from a young man in good health and CMV-seropositive. Source material: PBMCs. CDR3 region: CASSQDAGQGYGYTF. The CDR3, as DNA: TGCGCCAGCAGCCAAGATGCCGGACAGGGCTATGGCTACACCTTC.